The 9 T cell receptor beta chains listed next were all sequenced from one sample in a study of OX40 agonist ivuxolimab in advanced cancers. Method: immunoSEQ multiplex PCR; TCRdb's copy keeps in-frame clones and lacks some. The sample gives 96,000 or so clones, approximately 80% of which show up once; 5.8% is in the top ten. The sequencing here drew on CD4+ or CD8+ T cells sorted from blood, taken in a trial of the OX40 agonist ivuxolimab. Source of these receptors: an adult with an advanced solid tumor such as melanoma, head and neck, liver or kidney cancer.

This clone appeared a single time. The chain has TRBV7-9 and TRBJ1-2, with a possible D match to TRBD1 (6 bases). The germline V gene has CDR1 SEHNR and CDR2 FQNEAQ (reference sequence). This CDR3 has 18 residues. V lost 0 bases, J lost 4 bases, and 21 bases lay in between. Here the CDR3 DNA reads TGTGCCAGCAGCTTAGCAAACCCGACTTGGACAGACTCCTATGGCTACACCTTC. Residues: CASSLANPTWTDSYGYTF.

V gene TRBV7-6 combines with J gene TRBJ2-1; 11 bases align to TRBD2. V shed 3 bases and J 6 bases; nucleotides not matched to a gene: 1. The CDR3 is 14 residues long. Per the germline V gene, CDR1 is SGHVS and CDR2 is FNYEAQ. The CDR3 region has the DNA TGTGCCAGCAGCTTTGGGACTAGCGGCAATGAGCAGTTCTTC. Protein sequence: CASSFGTSGNEQFF. Using reference TRBV7-6 and TRBJ2-1 for the parts outside the CDR3, the full variable domain is GAGVSQSPRYKVTKRGQDVALRCDPISGHVSLYWYRQALGQGPEFLTYFNYEAQQDKSGLPNDRFSAERPEGSISTLTIQRTEQRDSAMYRCASSFGTSGNEQFFGPGTRLTVL.

The chain combines TRBV4-2 with TRBJ1-1, with D tentatively TRBD1 (6 bases). V lost 7 bases and J lost 0, with 12 bases in between. This CDR3 contains 14 residues. The germline gives CDR1 LGHNA, CDR2 YNFKEQ. The CDR3 spells CASNSDRMNTEAFF. As DNA, the CDR3 is TGTGCCAGCAACTCGGACAGAATGAACACTGAAGCTTTCTTT.

The chain employs TRBV19 and TRBJ1-1; 10 nucleotides align to TRBD1. Trimming cost V 4 bases and J 5 bases; bases outside gene matches: 1. Germline CDR1 LNHDA, CDR2 SQIVND (reference sequence). CDR3 length: 13 amino acids. CDR3 nucleotide sequence: TGTGCCAGTAGTAGGACAGGGGGGACTGAAGCTTTCTTT. Translated, it gives CASSRTGGTEAFF.

This clone was seen a single time. The genes are TRBV5-1 and TRBJ1-1, with 8 bases identical to TRBD1. Germline V CDR1 and CDR2: SGHRS, YFSETQ. V lost 5 bases to trimming and J lost 3 bases; unmatched junction nucleotides: 9. The CDR3 consists of 15 residues. CDR3 sequence: CASSKQGVMDTEAFF. CDR3 nucleotides: TGCGCCAGCAGTAAACAGGGGGTTATGGACACTGAAGCTTTCTTT.

The CDR3 is CASSLGGIASTDTQYF. The DNA of the CDR3 is TGTGCCAGCAGCTTAGGTGGGATTGCTAGCACAGATACGCAGTATTTT. The chain is built from TRBV7-2 and TRBJ2-3; no clear D gene. The CDR3 contains 16 residues. Germline CDR1 and CDR2: SGHTA and FQGNSA. V was shortened by 1 base and J by 0 bases, with 11 bases between the two germline ends.

The chain links TRBV7-2 to TRBJ2-4; TRBD1 agrees at 8 bases. The CDR3 is 14 amino acids. The V segment lost 5 bases and the J segment 5 bases; nucleotides outside the gene matches: 5. The germline CDR1 and CDR2 sequences are SGHTA and FQGNSA. CDR3 sequence (DNA): TGTGCCAGCAGCCCGACAGGGGCCGAAAACATTCAGTACTTC. Its translation is CASSPTGAENIQYF.

This chain connects TRBV12-5 to TRBJ2-7; 9 bases align to TRBD2. In germline, CDR1 is LGHNT, CDR2 FRNRAP. The junction had 3 bases not matched to a gene; V was cut back by 1 base and J by 2 bases. The CDR3 sequence is 15 residues long. The CDR3 loop reads CASGLGSGRTYEQYF. The CDR3 DNA reads TGTGCTAGTGGTTTGGGTAGCGGGAGAACCTACGAGCAGTACTTC.

The chain carries TRBV5-8 and TRBJ2-7; 12 bases map to TRBD1. Unmatched junction bases numbered 2, after V lost 3 bases and J lost 4 bases. Germline lookup yields CDR1 SGHTS and CDR2 YDEGEE. This CDR3 contains 14 residues. CDR3 sequence reads: CASSWGQGAYEQYF. DNA of the CDR3: TGTGCCAGCAGCTGGGGACAGGGGGCTTACGAGCAGTACTTC.